This TCR beta chain came from a study of T cells in localized non-small cell lung cancer. This clone has just a few counts. Generated by immunoSEQ multiplex PCR, the TCRdb table keeps only in-frame clones and is missing some. The repertoire holds 2,500 to 3,000 clones, roughly 21% seen once, with 8.4% in the top ten. Germline V gene data show CDR1 as SGHNT and CDR2 as YENEEA. CDR3 length equals 15 residues. V was pared by 3 bases and J by 4 bases, with 4 bases of the junction left unmatched. The sequence came from an older male donor with stage III squamous cell lung carcinoma. The genes are TRBV11-3 and TRBJ2-3; TRBD2 agrees at 10 bases. This material consisted of lung tumor tissue, taken before any cancer treatment. In nucleotides, the CDR3 is TGTGCCAGCAGCTTGGGGACTAGCGAAGCAGATACGCAGTATTTT. Encoded protein: CASSLGTSEADTQYF.